This T cell receptor (beta chain) was captured in a study of OX40 agonist ivuxolimab in advanced cancers. Study in general: Patients in the trial were receiving intravenous ivuxolimab every 2 weeks, at doses of 0.01 to 10 mg/kg.

Data came from immunoSEQ multiplex PCR; TCRdb stores just in-frame clones and leaves some out. The repertoire holds about 38,000 clones, 87% seen once, with less than 35% in the top ten. The receptor comes from an adult with an advanced solid tumor such as melanoma, head and neck, liver or kidney cancer. The sample in question was CD4+ or CD8+ T cells sorted from blood, obtained in a trial of the OX40 agonist ivuxolimab.

The CDR3 region is CASSPPEATGNTIYF. In DNA form, the CDR3 reads TGTGCCAGCAGTCCGCCGGAAGCGACTGGAAACACCATATATTTT. The V gene is TRBV28, the J gene TRBJ1-3; D is unresolved. The germline gives CDR1 MDHEN, CDR2 SYDVKM. Trimming took off 5 bases at V and 2 bases at J, with 13 bases between the two ends. There are 15 residues in the CDR3.